Included here is one TCR beta chain sequence, with context. MiXCR, run by TCRdb on the 5' RACE reads, gives a single entry per CDR3 protein. The data contain about 190,000 distinct CDR3 sequences, more than 15% of them seen just once; the ten biggest clones take up 35% to 45%. The data derive from a study of identical twins. Trimming removed 1 base from V and 5 bases from J, with 12 bases in between. The length of the CDR3 is 14 residues. Per the germline V gene, CDR1 is MGHRA and CDR2 is YSYEKL. These same records also appear under a second study, on T cells expressing NK-cell markers. That source reports: Sorted CD3+CD56-NKG2C+, CD3+CD56+NKG2C- and CD3+CD56+NKG2C+ T cells were the source of the TCR beta repertoires. Out of eight donors sequenced, seven tested HCMV-seropositive and the remaining one seronegative.

V is TRBV4-1 and J is TRBJ2-7; D not resolved. This TCR was recovered from a woman between 18 and 29 years old in good health. Sequenced: CD8+ T cells sorted from blood. The CDR3 sequence is CASSQVITSDEQYF. Here the CDR3 DNA reads TGCGCCAGCAGCCAAGTTATAACCTCGGACGAGCAGTACTTC.